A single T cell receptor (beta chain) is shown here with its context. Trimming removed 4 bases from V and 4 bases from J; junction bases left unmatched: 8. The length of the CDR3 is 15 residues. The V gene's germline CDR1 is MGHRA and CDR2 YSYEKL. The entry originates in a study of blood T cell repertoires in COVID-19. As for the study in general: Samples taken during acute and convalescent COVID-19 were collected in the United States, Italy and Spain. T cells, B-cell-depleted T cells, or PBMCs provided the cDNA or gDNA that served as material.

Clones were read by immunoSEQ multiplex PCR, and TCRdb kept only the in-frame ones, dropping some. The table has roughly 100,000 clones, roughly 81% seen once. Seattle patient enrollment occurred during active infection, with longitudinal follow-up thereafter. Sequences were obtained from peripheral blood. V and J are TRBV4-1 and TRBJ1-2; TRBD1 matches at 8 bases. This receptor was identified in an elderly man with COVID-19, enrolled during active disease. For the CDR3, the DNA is TGCGCCAGCAGCCTGACAGGGGTCGGTGGCTATGGCTACACCTTC. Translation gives CASSLTGVGGYGYTF.